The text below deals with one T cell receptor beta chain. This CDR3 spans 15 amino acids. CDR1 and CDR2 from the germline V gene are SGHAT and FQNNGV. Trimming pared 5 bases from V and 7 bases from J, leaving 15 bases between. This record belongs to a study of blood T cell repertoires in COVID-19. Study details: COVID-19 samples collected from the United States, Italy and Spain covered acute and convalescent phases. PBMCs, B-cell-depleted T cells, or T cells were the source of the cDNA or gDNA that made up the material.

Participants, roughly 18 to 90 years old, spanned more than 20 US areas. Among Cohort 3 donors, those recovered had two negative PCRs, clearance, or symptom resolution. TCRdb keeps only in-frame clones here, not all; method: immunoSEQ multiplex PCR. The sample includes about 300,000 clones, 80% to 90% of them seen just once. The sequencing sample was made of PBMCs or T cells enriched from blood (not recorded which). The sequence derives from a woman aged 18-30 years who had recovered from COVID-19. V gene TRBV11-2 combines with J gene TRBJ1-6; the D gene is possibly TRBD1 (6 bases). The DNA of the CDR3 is TGTGCCAGCAGCCTAGGGAGGGGGGGAAATTCACCCCTCCACTTT. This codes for CASSLGRGGNSPLHF.